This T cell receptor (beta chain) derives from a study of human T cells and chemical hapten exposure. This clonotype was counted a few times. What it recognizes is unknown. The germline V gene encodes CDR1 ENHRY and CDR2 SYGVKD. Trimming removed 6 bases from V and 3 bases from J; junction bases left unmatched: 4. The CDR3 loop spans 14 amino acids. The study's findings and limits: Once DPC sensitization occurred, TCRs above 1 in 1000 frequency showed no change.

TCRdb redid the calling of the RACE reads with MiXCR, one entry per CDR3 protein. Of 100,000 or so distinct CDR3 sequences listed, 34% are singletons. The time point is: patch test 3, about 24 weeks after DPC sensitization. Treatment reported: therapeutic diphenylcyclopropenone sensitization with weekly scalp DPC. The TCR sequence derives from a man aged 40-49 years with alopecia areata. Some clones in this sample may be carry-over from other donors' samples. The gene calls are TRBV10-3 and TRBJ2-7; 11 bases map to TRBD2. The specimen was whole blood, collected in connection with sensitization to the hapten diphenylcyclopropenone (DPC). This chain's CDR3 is CAISPGTSGYEQYV. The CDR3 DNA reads TGTGCCATCAGCCCCGGGACTAGCGGCTACGAGCAGTACGTC.